Sequencing of this T cell receptor beta chain was carried out in a study of blood T cells in healthy people across ages. General study results and limits: Age showed a roughly linear inverse relationship with TCR beta diversity per million T cells. There was no known CMV status for donors, so expanded clonotype changes were possibly confounded.

Each sample yielded at least 5 micrograms of PBMC total RNA. This clonotype occurred a few times. No antigen is known for it. The CDR3 is 18 amino acids. V lost 3 bases, J lost 5 bases, and 8 bases stayed unmatched. The germline V gene has CDR1 SGHAT and CDR2 FQDESV (reference sequence). A J-beta primer mix and a sample-barcoded 5' primer were used in a second PCR of about 6 to 12 cycles. Every sample gave at least 2.5 million paired-end reads containing CDR3. TCRdb itself ran the 5' RACE reads through MiXCR, one entry per CDR3 protein. The sample shows about 1.8 million distinct CDR3 sequences, roughly 49% of them seen only once.

This chain connects TRBV11-1 to TRBJ2-1; 15 bases agree with TRBD2. Sequences were obtained from blood. This receptor was identified in a woman aged 40 to 55 in good health. CDR3: CASSFGGLAGGINNEQFF. The CDR3 coding sequence is TGTGCCAGCAGCTTCGGCGGACTAGCGGGGGGGATCAACAATGAGCAGTTCTTC.